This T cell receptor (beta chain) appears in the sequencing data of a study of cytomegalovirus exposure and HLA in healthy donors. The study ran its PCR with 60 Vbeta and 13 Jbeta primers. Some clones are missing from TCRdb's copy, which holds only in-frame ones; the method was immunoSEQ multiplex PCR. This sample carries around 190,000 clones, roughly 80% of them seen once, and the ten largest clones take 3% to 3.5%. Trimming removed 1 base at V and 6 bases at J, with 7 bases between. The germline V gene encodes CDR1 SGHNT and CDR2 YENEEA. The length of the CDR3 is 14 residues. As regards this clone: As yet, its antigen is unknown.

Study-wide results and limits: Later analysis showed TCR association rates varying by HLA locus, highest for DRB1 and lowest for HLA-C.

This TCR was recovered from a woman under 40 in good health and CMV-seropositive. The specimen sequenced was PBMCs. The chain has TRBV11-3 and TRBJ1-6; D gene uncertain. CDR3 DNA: TGTGCCAGCAGCTTAGGTCCAGTTAATTCACCCCTCCACTTT. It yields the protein CASSLGPVNSPLHF. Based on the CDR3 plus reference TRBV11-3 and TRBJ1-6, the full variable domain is EAGVVQSPRYKIIEKKQPVAFWCNPISGHNTLYWYLQNLGQGPELLIRYENEEAVDDSQLPKDRFSAERLKGVDSTLKIQPAELGDSAVYLCASSLGPVNSPLHFGNGTRLTVT.